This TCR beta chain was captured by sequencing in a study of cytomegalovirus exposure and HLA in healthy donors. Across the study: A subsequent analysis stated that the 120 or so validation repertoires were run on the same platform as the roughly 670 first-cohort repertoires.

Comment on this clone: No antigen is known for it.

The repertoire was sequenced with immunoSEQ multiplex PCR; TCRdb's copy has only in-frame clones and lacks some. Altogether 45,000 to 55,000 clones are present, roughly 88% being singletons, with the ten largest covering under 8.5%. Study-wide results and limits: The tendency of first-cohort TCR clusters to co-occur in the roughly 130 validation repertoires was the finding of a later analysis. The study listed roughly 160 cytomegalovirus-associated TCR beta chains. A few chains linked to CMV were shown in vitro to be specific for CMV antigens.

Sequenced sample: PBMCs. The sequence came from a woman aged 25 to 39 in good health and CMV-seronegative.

The CDR3: CAGGQGLDGYTF. CDR3 nucleotide sequence: TGTGCCGGAGGACAGGGGTTGGACGGCTACACCTTC. This chain uses TRBV10-3 with TRBJ1-2; 9 positions match TRBD1. CDR1 ENHRY and CDR2 SYGVKD come from the germline V gene. After removal of 11 bases from V and 8 bases from J, the junction contained 9 bases not matched to a gene. CDR3 length equals 12 residues.